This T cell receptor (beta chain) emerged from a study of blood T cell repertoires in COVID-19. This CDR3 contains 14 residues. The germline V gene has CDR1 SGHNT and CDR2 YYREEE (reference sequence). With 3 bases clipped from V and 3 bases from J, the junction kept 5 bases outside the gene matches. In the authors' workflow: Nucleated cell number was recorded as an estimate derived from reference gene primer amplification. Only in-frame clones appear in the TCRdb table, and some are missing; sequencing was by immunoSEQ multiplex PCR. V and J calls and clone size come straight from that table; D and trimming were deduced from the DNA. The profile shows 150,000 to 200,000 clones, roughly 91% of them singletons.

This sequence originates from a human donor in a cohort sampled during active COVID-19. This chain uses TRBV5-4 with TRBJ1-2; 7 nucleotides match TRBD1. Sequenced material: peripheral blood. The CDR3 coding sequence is TGTGCCAGCAGCTGGGACAGAGAAGACTATGGCTACACCTTC. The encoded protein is CASSWDREDYGYTF.